This T cell receptor (beta chain) appears in the sequencing data of a study of shared clonotypes between healthy human individuals. The naive CD8 subset, CD45RO-negative cells positively selected for CCR7, excluded terminally differentiated effector memory CD45RA+ cells. Using immunoSEQ multiplex PCR, the repertoire was profiled, and TCRdb retains in-frame clones only, with some absent. The table records roughly 1,800,000 clones, about 95% of them present only once. V lost 7 bases and J lost 6; bases outside the gene matches: 15. This CDR3 comprises 15 residues. Germline V CDR1 and CDR2: SQVTM, ANQGSEA.

Sequenced: naive CD8+ T cells sorted from blood. The TCR was taken from a man aged 18-30 years in good health. This chain connects TRBV29-1 to TRBJ1-1; TRBD1 aligns across 9 bases. DNA of the CDR3: TGCAGCGCTGATACAGGGGGCGCGATTGGACCTGAAGCTTTCTTT. It yields the protein CSADTGGAIGPEAFF. The variable domain in full, completed from reference TRBV29-1 and TRBJ1-1, reads SAVISQKPSRDICQRGTSLTIQCQVDSQVTMMFWYRQQPGQSLTLIATANQGSEATYESGFVIDKFPISRPNLTFSTLTVSNMSPEDSSIYLCSADTGGAIGPEAFFGQGTRLTVV.